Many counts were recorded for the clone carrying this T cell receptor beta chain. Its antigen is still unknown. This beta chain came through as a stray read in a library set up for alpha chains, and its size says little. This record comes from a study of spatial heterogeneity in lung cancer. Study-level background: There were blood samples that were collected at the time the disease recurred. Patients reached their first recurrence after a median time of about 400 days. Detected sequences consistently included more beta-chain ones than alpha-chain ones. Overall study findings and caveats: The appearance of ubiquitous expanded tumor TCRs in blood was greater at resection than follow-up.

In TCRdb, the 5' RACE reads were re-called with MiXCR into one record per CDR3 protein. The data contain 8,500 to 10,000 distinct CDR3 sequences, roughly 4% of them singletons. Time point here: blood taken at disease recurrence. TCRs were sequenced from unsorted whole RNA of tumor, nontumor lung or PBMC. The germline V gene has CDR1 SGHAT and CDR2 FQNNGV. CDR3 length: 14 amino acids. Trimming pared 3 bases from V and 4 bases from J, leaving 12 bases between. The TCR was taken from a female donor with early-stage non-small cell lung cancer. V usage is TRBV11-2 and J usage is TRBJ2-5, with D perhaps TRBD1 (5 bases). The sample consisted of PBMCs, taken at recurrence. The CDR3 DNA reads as TGTGCCAGCAGCTTCTGGGGCGGCGGAGAGACCCAGTACTTC. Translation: CASSFWGGGETQYF.